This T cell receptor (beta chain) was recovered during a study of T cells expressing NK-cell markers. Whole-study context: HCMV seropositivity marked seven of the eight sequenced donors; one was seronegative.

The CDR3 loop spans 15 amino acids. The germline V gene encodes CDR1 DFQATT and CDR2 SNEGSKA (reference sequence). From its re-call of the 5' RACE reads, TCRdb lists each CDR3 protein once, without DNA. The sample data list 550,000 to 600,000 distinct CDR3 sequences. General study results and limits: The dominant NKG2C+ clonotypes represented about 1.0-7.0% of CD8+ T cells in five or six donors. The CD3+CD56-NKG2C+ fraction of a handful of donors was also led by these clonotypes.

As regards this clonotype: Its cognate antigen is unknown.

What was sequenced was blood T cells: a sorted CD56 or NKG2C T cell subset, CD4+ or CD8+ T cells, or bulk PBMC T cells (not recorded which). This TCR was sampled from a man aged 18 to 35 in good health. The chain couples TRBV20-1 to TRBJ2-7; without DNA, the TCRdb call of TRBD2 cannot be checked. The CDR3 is CSASYRGGIPYEQYF.